The T cell receptor (beta chain) under discussion was sequenced for a study of human T cells and chemical hapten exposure. TCRdb analysed the RACE reads with MiXCR anew, one entry per CDR3 protein. The sample shows 75,000 to 95,000 distinct CDR3 sequences, 12% of them seen only once. Time point noted: patch test 1, 2 weeks after DPC sensitization. Indicated treatment: therapeutic diphenylcyclopropenone sensitization with weekly scalp DPC. Donation of samples came from alopecia patients who were 18 to 70 years old and suitable for DPC. Deletions cut 5 bases from V and 3 bases from J, with 12 bases between. Per germline, CDR1 LGHDT and CDR2 YNNKEL (reference sequence). This CDR3 has 14 residues.

The rearrangement uses TRBV3-1 and TRBJ2-3, with D possibly matching TRBD1 (5 bases). Specimen: whole blood, collected in connection with sensitization to the hapten diphenylcyclopropenone (DPC). The TCR was taken from a woman in her fifties or sixties with alopecia areata. Some clones in this sample may be carry-over from other donors' samples. CDR3: CASSEGAFTDTQYF. The CDR3 bases are TGTGCCAGCAGCGAAGGGGCTTTTACAGATACGCAGTATTTT.